Listed here are 7 T cell receptor beta chains from one sample, sequenced in a study of long-term antiretroviral therapy in people with HIV. The authors ran the immunoSEQ assay, v3.0, at survey level. Sequenced by immunoSEQ multiplex PCR; TCRdb stores in-frame clones only, minus some. The sample contains approximately 15,000 clones, 65% to 90% of which appear only once. The sample was unsorted PBMCs, taken 0.4 years after starting antiretroviral therapy. These receptors all come from a young man with HIV.

The rearrangement links TRBV6-5 to TRBJ2-6; D uncertain. Germline V lookup: CDR1 MNHEY, CDR2 SVGAGI. CDR3 length: 14 amino acids. The ends were cut back, 6 bases at V and 3 bases at J, with 9 bases in the middle. In DNA, the CDR3 is TGTGCCAGCAGCGCATCAGGTGGGGCCAACGTCCTGACTTTC. Protein product: CASSASGGANVLTF.

The J gene is TRBJ2-1, the V gene TRBV21-1; the table's D gene call, TRBD1, was not cross checked with the DNA. TRBV21-1 is listed as a pseudogene. The CDR3 has 16 amino acids. The CDR3 DNA sequence: TGTGCCAGCAGCAACTCCCGGGACAGGGCCTACAATGAGCAGTTCTTC. This encodes CASSNSRDRAYNEQFF.

This chain links TRBV7-2 with TRBJ2-7; 7 bases line up with TRBD1. Germline CDR1 SGHTA, CDR2 FQGNSA. This CDR3 is built from 19 residues. The junction had 18 bases not matched to a gene; V was cut back by 4 bases and J by 0 bases. CDR3 sequence reads: CASSSRDWMDRSFSYEQYF. The CDR3 DNA is TGTGCCAGCAGCTCTCGAGATTGGATGGACAGGTCTTTCTCCTACGAGCAGTACTTC.

The chain links TRBV9 to TRBJ2-3, with D perhaps assigned TRBD1 or TRBD2 (6 bases each). Trimming took off 1 base at V and 2 bases at J, with 11 bases between the two ends. This CDR3 contains 15 residues. Germline V gives CDR1 SGDLS, CDR2 YYNGEE. CDR3 sequence reads: CASSVSGANTDTQYF. CDR3 bases: TGTGCCAGCAGCGTATCGGGGGCCAACACAGATACGCAGTATTTT.

The CDR3 here is CASSMSMNTEAFF. Here the CDR3 DNA reads TGCGCCAGCAGCATGTCCATGAACACTGAAGCTTTCTTT. The rearrangement uses TRBV5-1 and TRBJ1-1, with D unclear. Deletions cut 4 bases from V and 0 bases from J, with 7 bases between. The CDR3 is 13 amino acids. The germline gives CDR1 SGHRS, CDR2 YFSETQ.

There are a few counts of this clone. The chain combines TRBV5-1 with TRBJ2-7; TRBD2 matches 10 bases. Germline CDR1 SGHRS, CDR2 YFSETQ. Losses at the gene ends were 1 base for V and 5 bases for J; bases not matched to a gene: 9. CDR3 length: 16 residues. CDR3 in amino acids: CASSLLAGAHSDEQYF. CDR3 nucleotide sequence: TGCGCCAGCAGCTTGCTAGCGGGGGCCCACAGCGACGAGCAGTACTTC.

The V gene is TRBV4-1, the J gene TRBJ1-1; TRBD1 matches at 7 bases. V gave up 8 bases and J gave up 3 bases; unmatched junction bases: 6. The CDR3 has 13 residues. CDR1 is MGHRA, CDR2 YSYEKL, per germline. Written as DNA, the CDR3 is TGCGCCAGCGGCACAGGGGCCTACACTGAAGCTTTCTTT. Its translation is CASGTGAYTEAFF.